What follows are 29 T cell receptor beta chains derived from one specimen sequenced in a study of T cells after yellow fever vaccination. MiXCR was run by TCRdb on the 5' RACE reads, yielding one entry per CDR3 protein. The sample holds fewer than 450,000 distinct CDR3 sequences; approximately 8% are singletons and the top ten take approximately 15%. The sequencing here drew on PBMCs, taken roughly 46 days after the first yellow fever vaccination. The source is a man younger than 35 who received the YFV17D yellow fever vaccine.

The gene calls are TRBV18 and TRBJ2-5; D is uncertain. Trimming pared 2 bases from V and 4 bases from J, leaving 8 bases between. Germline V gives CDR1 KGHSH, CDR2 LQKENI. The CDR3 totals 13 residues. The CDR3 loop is CASSPSAGETQYF. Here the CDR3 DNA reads TGTGCCAGCTCACCATCGGCCGGAGAGACCCAGTACTTC.

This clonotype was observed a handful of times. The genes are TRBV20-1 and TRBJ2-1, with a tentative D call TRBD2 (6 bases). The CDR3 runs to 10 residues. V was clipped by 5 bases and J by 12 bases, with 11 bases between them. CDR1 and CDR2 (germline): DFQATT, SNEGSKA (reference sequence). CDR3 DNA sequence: TGCAGTGCTTGGGGGGACTTGCAGTTCTTC. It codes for CSAWGDLQFF.

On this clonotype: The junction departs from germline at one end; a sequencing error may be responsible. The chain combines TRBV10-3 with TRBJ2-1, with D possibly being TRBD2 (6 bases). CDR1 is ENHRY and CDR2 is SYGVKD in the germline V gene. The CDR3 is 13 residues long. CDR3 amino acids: CAISEGRYNEQSF. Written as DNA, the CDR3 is TGTGCCATCAGTGAAGGGAGGTACAATGAGCAGTCCTTC.

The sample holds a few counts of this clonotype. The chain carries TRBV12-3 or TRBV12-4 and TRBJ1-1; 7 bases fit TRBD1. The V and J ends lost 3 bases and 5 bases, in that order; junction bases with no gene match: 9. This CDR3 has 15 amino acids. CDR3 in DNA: TGTGCCAGCAGTTTCGGACAGGTCCGAGGGACTGAAGCTTTCTTT. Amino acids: CASSFGQVRGTEAFF.

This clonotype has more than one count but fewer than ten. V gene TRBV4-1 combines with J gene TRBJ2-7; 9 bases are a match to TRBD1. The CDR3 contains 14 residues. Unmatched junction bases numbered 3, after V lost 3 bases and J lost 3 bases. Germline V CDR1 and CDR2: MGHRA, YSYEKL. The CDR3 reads CASSHPGQGYEQYF. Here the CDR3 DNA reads TGCGCCAGCAGCCACCCGGGACAGGGCTACGAGCAGTACTTC.

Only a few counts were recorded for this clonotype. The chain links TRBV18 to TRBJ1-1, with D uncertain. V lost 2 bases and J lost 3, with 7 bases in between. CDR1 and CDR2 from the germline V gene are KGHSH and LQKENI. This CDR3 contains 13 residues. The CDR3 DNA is TGTGCCAGCTCACCAATGCGCGACACTGAAGCTTTCTTT. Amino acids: CASSPMRDTEAFF.

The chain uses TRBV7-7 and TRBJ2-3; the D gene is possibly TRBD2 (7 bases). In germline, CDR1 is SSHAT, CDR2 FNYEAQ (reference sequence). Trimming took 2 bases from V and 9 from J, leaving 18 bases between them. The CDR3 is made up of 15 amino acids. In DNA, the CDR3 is TGTGCCAGCAGCTTAACGTGGGGGGGCTCGGAAACGCAGTATTTT. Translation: CASSLTWGGSETQYF.

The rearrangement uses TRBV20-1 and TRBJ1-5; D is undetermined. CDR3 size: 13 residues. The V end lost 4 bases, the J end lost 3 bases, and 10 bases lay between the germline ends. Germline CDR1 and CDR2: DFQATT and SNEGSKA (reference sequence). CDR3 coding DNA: TGCAGTGCTAACGATCTCCACAATCAGCCCCAGCATTTT. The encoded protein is CSANDLHNQPQHF.

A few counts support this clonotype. CDR3 sequence: CASSPAGTYSYNEQFF. As DNA, the CDR3 is TGTGCCAGCAGCCCAGCAGGGACATACTCCTACAATGAGCAGTTCTTC. The chain is built from TRBV7-8 and TRBJ2-1; D perhaps matches TRBD1 (6 bases). Germline lookup yields CDR1 SGHVS and CDR2 FQNEAQ. This CDR3 has 16 amino acids. Trimming removed 5 bases from V and 0 bases from J, with 14 bases in between.

This CDR3 is CASSNGTPSSLEQYF. The CDR3 region has the DNA TGTGCCAGCAGTAACGGGACACCGTCTAGTCTCGAGCAGTACTTC. The chain combines TRBV12-3 or TRBV12-4 with TRBJ2-7; TRBD1 might be the D (6 bases). Deletions cut 5 bases from V and 6 bases from J, with 20 bases between. The length of the CDR3 is 15 residues.

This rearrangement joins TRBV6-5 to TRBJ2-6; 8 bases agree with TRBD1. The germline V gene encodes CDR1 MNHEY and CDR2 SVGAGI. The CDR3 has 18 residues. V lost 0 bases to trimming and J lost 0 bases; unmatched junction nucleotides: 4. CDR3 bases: TGTGCCAGCAGTTACTCGAGGACAGGGACCTCTGGGGCCAACGTCCTGACTTTC. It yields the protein CASSYSRTGTSGANVLTF.

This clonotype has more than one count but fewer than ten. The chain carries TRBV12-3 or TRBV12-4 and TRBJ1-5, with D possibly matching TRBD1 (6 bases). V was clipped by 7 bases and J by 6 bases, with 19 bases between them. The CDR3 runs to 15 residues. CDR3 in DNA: TGTGCCAGCACCAGACAGGCTCTGGGGAGTCAGCCCCAGCATTTT. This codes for CASTRQALGSQPQHF.

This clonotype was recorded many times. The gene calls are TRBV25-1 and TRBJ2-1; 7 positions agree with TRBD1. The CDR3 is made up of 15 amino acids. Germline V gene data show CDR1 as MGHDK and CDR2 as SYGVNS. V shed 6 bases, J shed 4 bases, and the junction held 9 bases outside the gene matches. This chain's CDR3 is CASRARDSTYNEQFF. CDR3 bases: TGTGCCAGCAGAGCCCGGGACAGCACGTACAATGAGCAGTTCTTC.

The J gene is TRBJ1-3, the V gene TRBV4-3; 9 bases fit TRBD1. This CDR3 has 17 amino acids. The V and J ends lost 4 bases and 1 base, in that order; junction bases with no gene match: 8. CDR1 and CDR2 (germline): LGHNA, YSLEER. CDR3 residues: CASSRLTGTGSGNTIYF. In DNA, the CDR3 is TGCGCCAGCAGCCGCCTCACCGGGACAGGGTCTGGAAACACCATATATTTT.

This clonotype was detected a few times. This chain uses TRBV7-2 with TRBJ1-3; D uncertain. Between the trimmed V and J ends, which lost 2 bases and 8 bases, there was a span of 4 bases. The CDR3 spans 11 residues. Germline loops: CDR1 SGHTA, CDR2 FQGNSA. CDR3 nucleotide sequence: TGTGCCAGCAGCTTACTCCACACCATATATTTT. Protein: CASSLLHTIYF.

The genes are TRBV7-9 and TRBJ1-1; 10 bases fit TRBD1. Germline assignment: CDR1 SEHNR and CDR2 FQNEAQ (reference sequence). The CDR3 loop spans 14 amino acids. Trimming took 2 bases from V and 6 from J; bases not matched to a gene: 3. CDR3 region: CASSLSGQGAEAFF. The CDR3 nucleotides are TGTGCCAGCAGCTTATCTGGACAGGGGGCTGAAGCTTTCTTT.

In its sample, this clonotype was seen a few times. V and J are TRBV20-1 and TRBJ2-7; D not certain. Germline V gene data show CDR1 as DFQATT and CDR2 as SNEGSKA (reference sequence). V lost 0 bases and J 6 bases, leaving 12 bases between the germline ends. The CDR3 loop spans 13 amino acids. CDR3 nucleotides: TGCAGTGCTAGAGACTCCAGTCTTTTCGAGCAGTACGTC. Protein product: CSARDSSLFEQYV.

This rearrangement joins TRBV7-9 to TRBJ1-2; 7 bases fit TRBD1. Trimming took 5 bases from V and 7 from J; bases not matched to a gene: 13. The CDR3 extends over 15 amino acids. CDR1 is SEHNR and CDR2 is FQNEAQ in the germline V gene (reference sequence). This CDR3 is CASSQTIPQGTGYTF. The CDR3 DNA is TGTGCCAGCAGCCAAACCATCCCACAGGGGACTGGCTACACCTTC. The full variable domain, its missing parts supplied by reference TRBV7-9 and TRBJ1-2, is DTGVSQNPRHKITKRGQNVTFRCDPISEHNRLYWYRQTLGQGPEFLTYFQNEAQLEKSRLLSDRFSAERPKGSFSTLEIQRTEQGDSAMYLCASSQTIPQGTGYTFGSGTRLTVV.

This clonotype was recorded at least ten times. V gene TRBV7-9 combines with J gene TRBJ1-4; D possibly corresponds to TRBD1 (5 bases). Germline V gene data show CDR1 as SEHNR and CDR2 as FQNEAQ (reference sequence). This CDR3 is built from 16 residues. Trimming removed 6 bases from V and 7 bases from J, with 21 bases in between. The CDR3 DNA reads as TGTGCCAGCAGTGCGACAAGGGGAGCGGGAGGTGAAAAACTGTTTTTT. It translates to CASSATRGAGGEKLFF.

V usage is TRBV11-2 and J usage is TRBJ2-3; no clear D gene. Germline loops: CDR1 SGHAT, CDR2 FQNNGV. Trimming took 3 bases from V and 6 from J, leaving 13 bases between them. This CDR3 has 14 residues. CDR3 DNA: TGTGCCAGCAGCTTCGACCTGAGTAAGGATACGCAGTATTTT. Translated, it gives CASSFDLSKDTQYF. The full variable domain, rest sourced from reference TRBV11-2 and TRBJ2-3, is EAGVAQSPRYKIIEKRQSVAFWCNPISGHATLYWYQQILGQGPKLLIQFQNNGVVDDSQLPKDRFSAERLKGVDSTLKIQPAKLEDSAVYLCASSFDLSKDTQYFGPGTRLTVL.

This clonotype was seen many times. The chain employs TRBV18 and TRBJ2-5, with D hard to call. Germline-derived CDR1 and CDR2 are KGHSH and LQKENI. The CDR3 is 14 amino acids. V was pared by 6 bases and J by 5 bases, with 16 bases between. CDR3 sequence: CASSPPSIGETQYF. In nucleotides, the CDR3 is TGTGCCAGCTCGCCCCCATCAATTGGGGAGACCCAGTACTTC.

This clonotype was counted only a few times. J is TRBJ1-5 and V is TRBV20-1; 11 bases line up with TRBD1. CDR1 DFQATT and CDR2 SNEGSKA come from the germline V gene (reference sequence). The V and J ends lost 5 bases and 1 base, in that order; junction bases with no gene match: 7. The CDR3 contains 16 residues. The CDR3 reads CSAGQGAPPSNQPQHF. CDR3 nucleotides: TGCAGTGCTGGACAGGGGGCGCCCCCCAGCAATCAGCCCCAGCATTTT.

The CDR3 spells CASAQQGAKNIQYF. The CDR3 DNA sequence: TGCGCCAGCGCCCAACAGGGTGCCAAAAACATTCAGTACTTC. The chain combines TRBV4-1 with TRBJ2-4; possible D gene TRBD1, 6 bases. The germline V gene has CDR1 MGHRA and CDR2 YSYEKL. This CDR3 has 14 residues. Between the trimmed V and J ends, which lost 8 bases and 1 base, there was a span of 12 bases.

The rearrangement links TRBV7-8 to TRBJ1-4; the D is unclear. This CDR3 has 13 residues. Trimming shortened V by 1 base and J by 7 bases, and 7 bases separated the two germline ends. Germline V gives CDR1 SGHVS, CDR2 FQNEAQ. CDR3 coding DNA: TGTGCCAGCAGCTTAGGCCAGGCTGAAAAACTGTTTTTT. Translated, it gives CASSLGQAEKLFF.

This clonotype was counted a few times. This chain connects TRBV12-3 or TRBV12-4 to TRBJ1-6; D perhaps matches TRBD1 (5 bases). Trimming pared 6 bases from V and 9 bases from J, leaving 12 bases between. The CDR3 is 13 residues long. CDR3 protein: CASSPGGSSPLHF. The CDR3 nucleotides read TGTGCCAGCAGCCCCGGGGGGTCTTCACCCCTCCACTTT.

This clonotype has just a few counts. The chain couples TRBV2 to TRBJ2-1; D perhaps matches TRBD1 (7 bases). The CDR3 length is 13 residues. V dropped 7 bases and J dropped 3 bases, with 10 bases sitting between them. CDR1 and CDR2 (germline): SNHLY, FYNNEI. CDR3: CASIQGGYNEQFF. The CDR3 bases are TGTGCCAGCATCCAGGGGGGCTACAATGAGCAGTTCTTC.

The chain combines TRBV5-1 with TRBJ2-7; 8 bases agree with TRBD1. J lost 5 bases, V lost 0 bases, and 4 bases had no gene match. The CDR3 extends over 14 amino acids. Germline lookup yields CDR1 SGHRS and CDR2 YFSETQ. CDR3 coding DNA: TGCGCCAGCAGCTTGGGGACAGGGATTAACGAGCAGTACTTC. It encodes CASSLGTGINEQYF.

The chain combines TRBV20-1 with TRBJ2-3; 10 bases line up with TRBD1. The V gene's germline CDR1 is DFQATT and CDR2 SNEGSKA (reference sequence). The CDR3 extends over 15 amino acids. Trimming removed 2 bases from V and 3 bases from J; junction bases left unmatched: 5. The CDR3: CSARPPGQGTDTQYF. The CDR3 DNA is TGCAGTGCTAGACCGCCGGGACAGGGGACAGATACGCAGTATTTT.

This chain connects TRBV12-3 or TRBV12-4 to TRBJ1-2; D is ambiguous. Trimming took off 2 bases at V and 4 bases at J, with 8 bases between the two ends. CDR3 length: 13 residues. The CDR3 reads CASSLLGAYGYTF. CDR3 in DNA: TGTGCCAGCAGTTTATTAGGCGCCTATGGCTACACCTTC.